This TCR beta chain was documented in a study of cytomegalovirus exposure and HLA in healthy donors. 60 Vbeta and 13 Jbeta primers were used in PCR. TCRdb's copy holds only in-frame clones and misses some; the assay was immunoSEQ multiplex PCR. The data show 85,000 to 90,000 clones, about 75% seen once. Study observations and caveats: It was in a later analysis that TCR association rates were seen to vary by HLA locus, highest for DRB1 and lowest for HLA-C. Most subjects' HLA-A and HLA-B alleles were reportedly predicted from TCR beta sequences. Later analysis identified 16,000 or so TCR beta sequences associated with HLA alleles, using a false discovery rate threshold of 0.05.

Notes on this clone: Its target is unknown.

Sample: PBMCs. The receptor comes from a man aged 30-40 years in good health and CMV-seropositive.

The chain's CDR3 is CASRVTGFPQETQYF. The CDR3 bases are TGTGCCAGCAGAGTGACAGGGTTTCCCCAAGAGACCCAGTACTTC. This chain uses TRBV6-5 with TRBJ2-5; 7 nucleotides align to TRBD1. Germline-derived CDR1 and CDR2 are MNHEY and SVGAGI. V dropped 6 bases and J dropped 1; count of bases not matched to a gene: 8. The CDR3 loop spans 15 amino acids.